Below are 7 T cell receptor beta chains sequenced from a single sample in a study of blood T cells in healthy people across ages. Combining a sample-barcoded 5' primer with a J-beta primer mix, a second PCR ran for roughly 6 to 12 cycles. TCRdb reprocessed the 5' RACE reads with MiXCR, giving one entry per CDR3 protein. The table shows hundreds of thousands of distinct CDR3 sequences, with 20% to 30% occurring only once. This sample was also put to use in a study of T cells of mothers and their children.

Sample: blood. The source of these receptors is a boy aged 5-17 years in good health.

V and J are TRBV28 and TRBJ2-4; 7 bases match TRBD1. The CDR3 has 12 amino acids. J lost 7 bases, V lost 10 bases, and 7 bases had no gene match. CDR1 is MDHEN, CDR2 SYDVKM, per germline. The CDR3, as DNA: TGTGCCACCTTGACAGGGCGGAACATTCAGTACTTC. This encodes CATLTGRNIQYF.

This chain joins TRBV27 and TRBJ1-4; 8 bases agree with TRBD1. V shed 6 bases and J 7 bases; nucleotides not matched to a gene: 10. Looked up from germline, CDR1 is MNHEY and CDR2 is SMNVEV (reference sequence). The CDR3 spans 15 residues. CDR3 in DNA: TGTGCCAGCAGAACGCGACAGGGGTTCGGTGAAAAACTGTTTTTT. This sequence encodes CASRTRQGFGEKLFF.

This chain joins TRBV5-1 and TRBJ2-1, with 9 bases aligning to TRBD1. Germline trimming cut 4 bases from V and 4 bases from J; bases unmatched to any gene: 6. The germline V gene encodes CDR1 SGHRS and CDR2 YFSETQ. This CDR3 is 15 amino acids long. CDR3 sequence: CASSLTGGKYNEQFF. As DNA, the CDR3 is TGCGCCAGCAGCCTGACAGGGGGGAAATACAATGAGCAGTTCTTC.

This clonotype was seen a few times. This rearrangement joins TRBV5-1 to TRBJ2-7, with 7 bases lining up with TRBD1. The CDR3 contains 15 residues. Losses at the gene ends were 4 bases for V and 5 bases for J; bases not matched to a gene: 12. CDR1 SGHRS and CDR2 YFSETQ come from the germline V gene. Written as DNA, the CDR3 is TGCGCCAGCAGCCCCAGAGCCCCGACAGGGAACGAGCAGTACTTC. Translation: CASSPRAPTGNEQYF.

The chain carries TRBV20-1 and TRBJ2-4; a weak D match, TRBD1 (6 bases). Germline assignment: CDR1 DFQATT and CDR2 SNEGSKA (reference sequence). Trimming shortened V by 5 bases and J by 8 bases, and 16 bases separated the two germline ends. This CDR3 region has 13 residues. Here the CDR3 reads CSAQTGGRYIQYF. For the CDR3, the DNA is TGCAGTGCTCAGACAGGAGGCCGGTACATTCAGTACTTC.

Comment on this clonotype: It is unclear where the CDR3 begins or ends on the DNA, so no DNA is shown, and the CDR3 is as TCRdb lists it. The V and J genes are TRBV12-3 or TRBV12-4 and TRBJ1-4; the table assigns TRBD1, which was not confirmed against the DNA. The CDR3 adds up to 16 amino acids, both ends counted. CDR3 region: CASSLGFSGPGEKLFF.

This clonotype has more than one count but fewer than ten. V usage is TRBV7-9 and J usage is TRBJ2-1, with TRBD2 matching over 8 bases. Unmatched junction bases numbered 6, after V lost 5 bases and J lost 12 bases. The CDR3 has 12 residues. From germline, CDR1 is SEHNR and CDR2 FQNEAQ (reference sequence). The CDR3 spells CASSRAGATQFF. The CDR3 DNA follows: TGTGCCAGCAGCCGAGCGGGGGCGACGCAGTTCTTC.